A selection of T cell receptor beta chains follows, all from one sample in a study of identifying expanded T cells in peripheral blood. Generated by immunoSEQ multiplex PCR, the TCRdb table keeps only in-frame clones and is missing some. The table has under 110,000 clones, roughly nine tenths seen once. Material for sequencing was blood. Receptors originate from a person between 18 and 75 years old in good health. The conserved cysteine and the conserved F or W are not part of the CDR3 here.

j_gene: TRBJ1-1
v_gene: TRBV7-2
CDR3aa: ASSSYGMAGAVAF

j_gene: TRBJ2-5
v_gene: TRBV4-2
CDR3aa: ASSQEVSGPLVEQETQY

j_gene: TRBJ1-4
v_gene: TRBV19
CDR3aa: ASSIGTGQGREKLF

j_gene: TRBJ1-2
v_gene: TRBV9
CDR3aa: ASSIRDRETYGYT

j_gene: TRBJ1-4
v_gene: TRBV4-1
CDR3aa: ASSRQGPGEKLF

j_gene: TRBJ1-2
v_gene: TRBV5-6
CDR3aa: ASRFQGTSDGYT

j_gene: TRBJ1-2
v_gene: TRBV6-5
CDR3aa: ASWDRVYGYT

j_gene: TRBJ1-2
v_gene: TRBV5-4
CDR3aa: ASGVFNYGYT

j_gene: TRBJ2-3
v_gene: TRBV27
CDR3aa: ASSLRASGGVTDTQY

j_gene: TRBJ2-7
v_gene: TRBV4-3
CDR3aa: ASSQDWDRFISYEQY

j_gene: TRBJ1-6
v_gene: TRBV7-9
CDR3aa: ASSFVTPDNSPLH

j_gene: TRBJ1-2
v_gene: TRBV5-6
CDR3aa: ATKRQDRADYGYT

j_gene: TRBJ1-2
v_gene: TRBV19
CDR3aa: ASSSPQGNYGYT

j_gene: TRBJ2-7
v_gene: TRBV28
CDR3aa: ASSPAGGPTIYEQY

j_gene: TRBJ1-5
v_gene: TRBV5-8
CDR3aa: ASSSRVNRDQPQH

j_gene: TRBJ1-2
v_gene: TRBV6-6
CDR3aa: ASSYHDRNHGYT

j_gene: TRBJ1-3
v_gene: TRBV18
CDR3aa: ASSPRTFYEGSAAGNTIY

j_gene: TRBJ2-5
v_gene: TRBV6-6
CDR3aa: ASSDSGGEETQY

j_gene: TRBJ2-7
v_gene: TRBV28
CDR3aa: ASMLDSLYEQY

j_gene: TRBJ1-1
v_gene: TRBV12-5
CDR3aa: ASGLEDRTEAF

j_gene: TRBJ2-2
v_gene: TRBV7-6
CDR3aa: ASSLRQGGLGTGELF

j_gene: TRBJ2-4
v_gene: TRBV7-2
CDR3aa: ASSLEPEVVAKNIQY

j_gene: TRBJ2-2
v_gene: TRBV29-1
CDR3aa: SVAWGGELF

j_gene: TRBJ2-3
v_gene: TRBV29-1
CDR3aa: SLTTTGTQY

j_gene: TRBJ2-3
v_gene: TRBV9
CDR3aa: ASSVAVNTDTQY

j_gene: TRBJ2-4
v_gene: TRBV4-3
CDR3aa: ASSQDQQGRQIQY

j_gene: TRBJ2-3
v_gene: TRBV29-1
CDR3aa: SVSGGMIGTDTQY

j_gene: TRBJ2-1
v_gene: TRBV9
CDR3aa: AGGQGDIGDEQF

j_gene: TRBJ1-5
v_gene: TRBV15
CDR3aa: ATSSPGQGYQPQH

j_gene: TRBJ2-5
v_gene: TRBV19
CDR3aa: ASSKWDRGFDGGEETQY

j_gene: TRBJ1-5
v_gene: TRBV6-1
CDR3aa: ASRTLGNQPQH

j_gene: TRBJ2-4
v_gene: TRBV7-2
CDR3aa: ASSSGSRGTAKNIQY

j_gene: TRBJ2-7
v_gene: TRBV7-9
CDR3aa: ASSPGSGRSEQY

j_gene: TRBJ1-2
v_gene: TRBV15
CDR3aa: ATSRERGYGYT

j_gene: TRBJ2-5
v_gene: TRBV4-2
CDR3aa: ASSQDGQGGSQETQY

j_gene: TRBJ2-7
v_gene: TRBV19
CDR3aa: ASSLSGDLYEQY

j_gene: TRBJ2-5
v_gene: TRBV5-1
CDR3aa: ASSAGVTETQY

j_gene: TRBJ2-5
v_gene: TRBV5-4
CDR3aa: ASSLGGLETQY

j_gene: TRBJ1-1
v_gene: TRBV5-1
CDR3aa: ASSLGRLGGLNEAF

j_gene: TRBJ2-1
v_gene: TRBV5-5
CDR3aa: ASSWGDLYNEQF

j_gene: TRBJ2-1
v_gene: TRBV5-6
CDR3aa: ASSLYSEQF

j_gene: TRBJ2-1
v_gene: TRBV19
CDR3aa: ASSITGPSDEQF

j_gene: TRBJ1-1
v_gene: TRBV5-1
CDR3aa: ASRQNPGRLLLEAF

j_gene: TRBJ1-2
v_gene: TRBV6-5
CDR3aa: ASSYRGRRNGYT

j_gene: TRBJ1-5
v_gene: TRBV6-5
CDR3aa: ASSYSRGSNQPQH

j_gene: TRBJ2-3
v_gene: TRBV19
CDR3aa: ASSLVPPPQDTQY

j_gene: TRBJ2-3
v_gene: TRBV4-3
CDR3aa: ASSLQGFPSDTQY

j_gene: TRBJ1-3
v_gene: TRBV7-9
CDR3aa: ASRYTGQSIY

j_gene: TRBJ2-7
v_gene: TRBV29-1
CDR3aa: SVELPGAISYEQY

j_gene: TRBJ2-7
v_gene: TRBV2
CDR3aa: ASRPDSTYEQY

j_gene: TRBJ2-3
v_gene: TRBV7-2
CDR3aa: ASSPPSSVDTQY